This T cell receptor (beta chain) was sequenced in a study of T cells in Graves' hyperthyroidism and ophthalmopathy. In the study overall: Peripheral blood was collected at initial diagnosis, before any treatment. Study results and limitations: Ophthalmopathy got predicted by the model a median around 6.6 months before its onset.

With respect to this clonotype: The antigen is unknown.

CDR3 size: 16 residues. Trimming took 3 bases from V and 0 from J, leaving 12 bases between them. CDR1 and CDR2 (germline): LNHDA, SQIVND (reference sequence). RNA transcripts provided the source from which TCR beta CDR3 regions were amplified. An initial round of RT-PCR targeting the TCR CDR3 relied on the HTBI primer set. TCRdb independently ran MiXCR on the multiplex PCR reads; one entry per CDR3 protein. The sample shows some 550,000 distinct CDR3 sequences, more than 15% of them seen only once. The chain combines TRBV19 with TRBJ1-5; D might be TRBD1 (6 bases). The material sequenced was blood. This TCR was sampled from a woman between 40 and 50 years old with Graves' ophthalmopathy. DNA for the CDR3: TGTGCCAGTAGTATCTGGGACAACCTTAGCAATCAGCCCCAGCATTTT. It translates to CASSIWDNLSNQPQHF.